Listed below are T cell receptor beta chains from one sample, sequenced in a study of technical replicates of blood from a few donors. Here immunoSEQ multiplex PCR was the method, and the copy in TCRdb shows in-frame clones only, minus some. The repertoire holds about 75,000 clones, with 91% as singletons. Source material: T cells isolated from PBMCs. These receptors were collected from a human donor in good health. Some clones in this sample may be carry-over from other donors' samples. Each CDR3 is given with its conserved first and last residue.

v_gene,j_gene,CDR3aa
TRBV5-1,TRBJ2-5,CASSHQTGLLRETQYF
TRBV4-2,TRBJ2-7,CASSQAGGGYEQYF
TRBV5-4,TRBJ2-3,CASSTAGGGVSDTQYF
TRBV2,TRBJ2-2,CASKASTGGNTGELFF
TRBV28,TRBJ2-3,CASSLARVPLNTQYF
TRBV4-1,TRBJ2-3,CASSETRGNSQYF
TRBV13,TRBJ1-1,CASSWRGGGNTEAFF
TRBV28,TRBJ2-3,CASSRDRTDTQYF
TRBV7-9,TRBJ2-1,CASSKKRARSSYNEQFF
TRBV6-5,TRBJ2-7,CASSHRGTDEQYF
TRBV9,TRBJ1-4,CASSVGGQNEKLFF
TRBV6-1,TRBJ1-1,CASSGGGTGNTEAFF
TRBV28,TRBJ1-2,CASSPGTDFWGYTF
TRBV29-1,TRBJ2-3,CSVSRTSGGGDTQYF
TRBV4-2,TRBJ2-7,CASSADSPDRTDYEQYF
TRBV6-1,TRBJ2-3,CASSRTSGDTDTQYF
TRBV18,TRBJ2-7,CASSPTSGSPEQYF
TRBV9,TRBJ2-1,CASSVGGGELFF
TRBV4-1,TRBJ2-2,CASSHRSNTGELFF
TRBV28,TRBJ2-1,CASSPGGRVATNEQFF
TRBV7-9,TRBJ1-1,CASTTQIGNTEAFF
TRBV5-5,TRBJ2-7,CASSTRQGLEQYF
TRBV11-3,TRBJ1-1,CASSLEPTPGFTEAFF
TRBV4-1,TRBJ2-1,CASSHLGLAHEQFF
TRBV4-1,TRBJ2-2,CASSPGLAGVGITGELFF
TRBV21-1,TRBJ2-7,CASSKEGQGPYEQYF
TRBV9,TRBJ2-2,CASSVAGFVGGQTGELFF
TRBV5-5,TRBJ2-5,CASSPHRGVGETQYF
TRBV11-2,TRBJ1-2,CASSAGQGGGYTF
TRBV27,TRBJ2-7,CASSAGLRLARPHYEQYF
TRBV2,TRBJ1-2,CASSASREANSHGYTF
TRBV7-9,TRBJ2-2,CASIFESRVRKLTGELFF
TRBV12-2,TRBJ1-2,CASRLLDSRRQGARGYTF
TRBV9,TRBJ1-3,CASSRGGGPSSGNTIYF
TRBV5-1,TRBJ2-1,CASSLVERRSYNEQFF
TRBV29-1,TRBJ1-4,CSVEATGQGYGEKLFF
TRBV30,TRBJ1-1,CAWSSGMNTEAFF
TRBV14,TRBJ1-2,CASSQVGTDGYTF
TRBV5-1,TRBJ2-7,CASRLGLAGDEQYF
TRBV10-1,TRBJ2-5,CASNAGGPGETQYF
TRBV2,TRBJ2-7,CASSELGAEQYF
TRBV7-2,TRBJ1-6,CASSLQVPPLHF
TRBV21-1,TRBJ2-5,CASLTGRETQYF
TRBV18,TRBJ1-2,CASSFGQGGGGYTF
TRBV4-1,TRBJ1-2,CASSQLEGRDYGYTF
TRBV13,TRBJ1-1,CASRSITRGLNTEAFF
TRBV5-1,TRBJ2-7,CASSSATGQGAYEQYF
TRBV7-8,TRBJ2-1,CASSRGQGPYNEQFF
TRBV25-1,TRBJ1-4,CASTETDRNEKLFF